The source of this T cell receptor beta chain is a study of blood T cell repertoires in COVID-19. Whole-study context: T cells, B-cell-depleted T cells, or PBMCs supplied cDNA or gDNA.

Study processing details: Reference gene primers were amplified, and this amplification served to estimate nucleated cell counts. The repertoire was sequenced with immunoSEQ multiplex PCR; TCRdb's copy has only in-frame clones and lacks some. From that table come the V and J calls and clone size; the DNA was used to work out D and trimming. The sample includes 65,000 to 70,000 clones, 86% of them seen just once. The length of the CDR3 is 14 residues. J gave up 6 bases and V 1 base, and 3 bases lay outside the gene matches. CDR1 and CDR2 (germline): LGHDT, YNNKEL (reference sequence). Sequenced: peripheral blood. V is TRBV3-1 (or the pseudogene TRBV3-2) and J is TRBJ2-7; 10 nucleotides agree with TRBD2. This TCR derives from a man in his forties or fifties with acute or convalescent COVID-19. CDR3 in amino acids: CASSQGLAGVEQYF. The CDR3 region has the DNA TGTGCCAGCAGCCAAGGCCTAGCGGGAGTCGAGCAGTACTTC.